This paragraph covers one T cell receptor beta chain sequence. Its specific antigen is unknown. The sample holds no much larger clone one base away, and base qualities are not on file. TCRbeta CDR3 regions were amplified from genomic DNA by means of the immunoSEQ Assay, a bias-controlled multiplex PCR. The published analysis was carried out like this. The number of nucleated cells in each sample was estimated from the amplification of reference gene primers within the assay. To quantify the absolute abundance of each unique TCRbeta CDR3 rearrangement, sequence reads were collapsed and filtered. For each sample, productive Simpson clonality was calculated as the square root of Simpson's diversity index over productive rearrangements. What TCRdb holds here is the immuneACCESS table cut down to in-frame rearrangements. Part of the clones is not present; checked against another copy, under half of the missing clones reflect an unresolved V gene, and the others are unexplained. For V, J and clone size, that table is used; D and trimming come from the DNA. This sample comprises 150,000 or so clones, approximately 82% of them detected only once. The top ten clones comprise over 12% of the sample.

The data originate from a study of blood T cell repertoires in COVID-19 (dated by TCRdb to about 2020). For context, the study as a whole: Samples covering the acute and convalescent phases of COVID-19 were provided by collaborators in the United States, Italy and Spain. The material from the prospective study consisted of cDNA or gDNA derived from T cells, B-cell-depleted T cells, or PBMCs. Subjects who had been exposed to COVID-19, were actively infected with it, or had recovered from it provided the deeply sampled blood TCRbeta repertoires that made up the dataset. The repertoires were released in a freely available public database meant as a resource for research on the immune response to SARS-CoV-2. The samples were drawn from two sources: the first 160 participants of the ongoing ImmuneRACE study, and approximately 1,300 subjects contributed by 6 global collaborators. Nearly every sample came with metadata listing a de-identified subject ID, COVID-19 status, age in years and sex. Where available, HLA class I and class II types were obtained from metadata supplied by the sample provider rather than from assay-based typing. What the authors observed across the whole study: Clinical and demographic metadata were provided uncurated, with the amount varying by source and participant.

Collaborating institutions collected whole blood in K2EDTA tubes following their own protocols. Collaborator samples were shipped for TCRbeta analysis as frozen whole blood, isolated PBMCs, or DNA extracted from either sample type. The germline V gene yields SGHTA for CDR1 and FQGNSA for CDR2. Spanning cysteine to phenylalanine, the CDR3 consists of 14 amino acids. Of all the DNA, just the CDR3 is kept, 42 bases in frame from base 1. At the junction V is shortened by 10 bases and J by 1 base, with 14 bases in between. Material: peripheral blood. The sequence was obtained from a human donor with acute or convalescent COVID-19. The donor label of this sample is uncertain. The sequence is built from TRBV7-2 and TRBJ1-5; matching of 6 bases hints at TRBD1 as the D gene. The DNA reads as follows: TGTGCCACCAAACAGGGATCGAGCAATCAGCCCCAGCATTTT. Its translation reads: CATKQGSSNQPQHF.